These 22 T cell receptor beta chains originate from one sample sequenced in a study of metastatic and nonmetastatic thyroid tumors. Nobody among the patients had been given any treatment before thyroid surgery. MiXCR reprocessed the PCR reads for TCRdb. This sample has 30,000 to 40,000 clones, with 25% to 30% found just once. Sequencing input: blood. These receptors all stem from a female donor with papillary thyroid cancer or a benign thyroid nodule (not recorded which). Some clones in this sample may be carry-over from other donors' samples.

This clone was counted ten times or more. This sequence joins TRBV20-1 and TRBJ1-1; possibly TRBD1 for D (5 bases). CDR3 length: 15 amino acids. CDR1 and CDR2 from the germline V gene are DFQATT and SNEGSKA (reference sequence). Trimming took 2 bases from V and 3 from J, leaving 16 bases between them. The CDR3 reads CSARSTQGFDTEAFF. In DNA form, the CDR3 reads TGCAGTGCTAGATCCACTCAGGGCTTCGACACTGAAGCTTTCTTT.

This clone was picked up a small number of times. The chain uses TRBV7-8 and TRBJ2-6; TRBD1 matches at 8 bases. The CDR3 covers 17 residues. V was pared by 5 bases and J by 4 bases, with 10 bases of the junction left unmatched. From germline, CDR1 is SGHVS and CDR2 FQNEAQ. CDR3 loop: CASSPRQGASGANVLTF. For the CDR3, the DNA is TGTGCCAGCAGCCCTAGGCAGGGGGCTTCAGGGGCCAACGTCCTGACTTTC.

This clone showed up many times. The chain uses TRBV27 and TRBJ2-5; 7 bases are shared with TRBD2. This CDR3 spans 13 amino acids. V dropped 1 base and J dropped 4; count of bases not matched to a gene: 0. The germline CDR1 and CDR2 sequences are MNHEY and SMNVEV (reference sequence). The CDR3 DNA sequence: TGTGCCAGCAGTTTATGGGGGGGAGAGACCCAGTACTTC. This codes for CASSLWGGETQYF.

This clone has at least ten counts. The CDR3 protein is CASSQDRAGGTDTQYF. The CDR3 region has the DNA TGTGCCAGCAGCCAAGACCGAGCGGGAGGCACAGATACGCAGTATTTT. The gene calls are TRBV4-2 and TRBJ2-3; 8 bases line up with TRBD2. Germline trimming cut 0 bases from V and 1 base from J; bases unmatched to any gene: 3. The CDR3 runs to 16 residues. Per germline, CDR1 LGHNA and CDR2 YNFKEQ.

The V call is TRBV12-3 or TRBV12-4, the J call TRBJ1-1; D remains ambiguous. The CDR3 runs to 12 residues. V lost 7 bases and J lost 6, with 12 bases in between. The CDR3 is CASILGCPEAFF. The CDR3 coding sequence is TGTGCCAGCATCCTCGGGTGCCCTGAAGCTTTCTTT.

The table lists this clone with many counts. The J gene is TRBJ1-2, the V gene TRBV20-1; D unclear. Germline loops: CDR1 DFQATT, CDR2 SNEGSKA (reference sequence). The CDR3 contains 12 residues. Trimming removed 4 bases at V and 4 bases at J, with 10 bases between. CDR3 in amino acids: CSANPGPYGYTF. In nucleotides, the CDR3 is TGCAGTGCTAACCCCGGCCCCTATGGCTACACCTTC.

V usage is TRBV19 and J usage is TRBJ1-2; D unresolved. V gave up 6 bases and J gave up 4 bases, with 24 bases separating them. The CDR3 loop spans 17 amino acids. Per germline, CDR1 LNHDA and CDR2 SQIVND (reference sequence). The CDR3 region is CASSISCDGSFVYGYTF. The CDR3 DNA reads as TGTGCCAGTAGCATTAGTTGCGATGGCAGCTTTGTCTATGGCTACACCTTC. The complete variable domain, with remaining parts taken from reference TRBV19 and TRBJ1-2, reads DGGITQSPKYLFRKEGQNVTLSCEQNLNHDAMYWYRQDPGQGLRLIYYSQIVNDFQKGDIAEGYSVSREKKESFPLTVTSAQKNPTAFYLCASSISCDGSFVYGYTFGSGTRLTVV.

This clone was counted a single time. V is TRBV20-1 and J is TRBJ2-3, with no clear D. Deletions cut 8 bases from V and 0 bases from J, with 15 bases between. The CDR3 loop spans 14 amino acids. Germline loops: CDR1 DFQATT, CDR2 SNEGSKA (reference sequence). The CDR3 DNA is TGCAGTAACTTGGCGGACCCTAGCACAGATACGCAGTATTTT. The encoded protein is CSNLADPSTDTQYF.

This clone was seen repeatedly, ten times or more. This chain's CDR3 is CASSPHLEDEQFF. In DNA form, the CDR3 reads TGTGCCAGCAGCCCACATCTAGAGGATGAGCAGTTCTTC. The gene calls are TRBV7-2 and TRBJ2-1; D ambiguous. This CDR3 comprises 13 residues. Trimming left V 5 bases short and J 8 bases short, with 13 bases between. Germline lookup yields CDR1 SGHTA and CDR2 FQGNSA.

This clone showed up many times. The chain links TRBV15 to TRBJ2-1; 7 nucleotides line up with TRBD2. Germline trimming cut 0 bases from V and 5 bases from J; bases unmatched to any gene: 7. The germline CDR1 and CDR2 sequences are LNHNV and YYDKDF (reference sequence). The CDR3 totals 16 residues. The CDR3 sequence: CATSRDLGGSNNEQFF. CDR3 nucleotide sequence: TGTGCCACCAGCAGAGATCTTGGCGGGAGTAACAATGAGCAGTTCTTC.

This sequence joins TRBV9 and TRBJ1-1; perhaps TRBD1 as D (6 bases). CDR3 length equals 15 residues. CDR1 SGDLS and CDR2 YYNGEE come from the germline V gene. V lost 3 bases to trimming and J lost 10 bases, with 22 bases between them. The CDR3 nucleotides read TGTGCCAGCAGCGGAGGTGGTTCAGGGGCAGGTAGAGCTTTCTTT. Amino acid sequence: CASSGGGSGAGRAFF.

In its sample, this clone was seen many times. This chain connects TRBV30 to TRBJ2-3; no reliable D call. Per germline, CDR1 GTSNPN and CDR2 SVGIG (reference sequence). The CDR3 spans 14 residues. Trimming cost V 0 bases and J 2 bases, with 9 bases left between them. The CDR3 sequence is CAWSVGILTDTQYF. CDR3 nucleotides: TGTGCCTGGAGTGTAGGAATCCTCACAGATACGCAGTATTTT.

This clone was observed many times. One end of the junction is discordant with germline, which a read error may explain. This chain uses TRBV18 with TRBJ2-1, with 8 bases fitting TRBD2. The CDR3 sequence is 16 residues long. Per germline, CDR1 KGHSH and CDR2 LQKENI. The CDR3 DNA reads TGTGCCAGCTCACCACCGGACGGGAGGGCCTATAATGAGCAGTTCTTC. Its protein product is CASSPPDGRAYNEQFF. Based on the CDR3 plus reference TRBV18 and TRBJ2-1, the full variable domain is NAGVMQNPRHLVRRRGQEARLRCSPMKGHSHVYWYRQLPEEGLKFMVYLQKENIIDESGMPKERFSAEFPKEGPSILRIQQVVRGDSAAYFCASSPPDGRAYNEQFFGPGTRLTVL.

This clone was detected a few times. The chain uses TRBV6-1 and TRBJ2-5; D is uncertain. The germline gives CDR1 MNHNS, CDR2 SASEGT. The CDR3 extends over 17 amino acids. V was trimmed by 7 bases and J by 5 bases, leaving 26 bases between them. The CDR3 spells CASMGRRRQILWETQYF. The CDR3, as DNA: TGTGCCAGCATGGGAAGAAGGCGTCAAATTCTCTGGGAGACCCAGTACTTC.

This clone was recorded many times. As DNA, the CDR3 is TGTGCCAGCTCAGACTCAGTTGAAGCGCTTTACGAGCAGTACTTC. The encoded protein is CASSDSVEALYEQYF. The rearrangement uses TRBV18 and TRBJ2-7, with D uncertain. Trimming shortened V by 5 bases and J by 4 bases, and 18 bases separated the two germline ends. The CDR3 has 15 amino acids. Germline V gene data show CDR1 as KGHSH and CDR2 as LQKENI. The full variable domain, rest sourced from reference TRBV18 and TRBJ2-7, is NAGVMQNPRHLVRRRGQEARLRCSPMKGHSHVYWYRQLPEEGLKFMVYLQKENIIDESGMPKERFSAEFPKEGPSILRIQQVVRGDSAAYFCASSDSVEALYEQYFGPGTRLTVT.

In this sample, this clone turned up many times. This rearrangement joins TRBV28 to TRBJ1-5; D perhaps matches TRBD1 (6 bases). Germline V gene data show CDR1 as MDHEN and CDR2 as SYDVKM. V lost 3 bases and J 4 bases, leaving 13 bases between the germline ends. The CDR3 sequence is 15 residues long. This CDR3 is CASSFRGGSNQPQHF. The CDR3, as DNA: TGTGCCAGCAGTTTTAGGGGGGGATCTAATCAGCCCCAGCATTTT.

Regarding this clone: At the DNA level, this CDR3 is encoded by other sequences in the same sample as well. This sequence joins TRBV27 and TRBJ1-1; maybe TRBD1 (5 bases). Looked up from germline, CDR1 is MNHEY and CDR2 is SMNVEV (reference sequence). The V gene lost 10 bases and the J gene lost 4 bases, with 16 bases spanning the gap. CDR3 length: 13 amino acids. CDR3 in DNA: TGTGCCACCGCCAGGGCGGGAATCACTGAAGCTTTCTTT. Translating gives CATARAGITEAFF.

This clone was seen a handful of times. The chain is built from TRBV10-2 and TRBJ1-2; D gene ambiguous. Between the trimmed V and J ends, which lost 0 bases and 6 bases, there was a span of 8 bases. Germline V gives CDR1 WSHSY, CDR2 SAAADI. This CDR3 spans 13 amino acids. The CDR3 spells CASSESGQDGYTF. The CDR3 nucleotides are TGCGCCAGCAGTGAGTCAGGCCAGGATGGCTACACCTTC.

In DNA, the CDR3 is TGCAGTGCTCTCCCAGCCCCGGCCGATGGCTACACCTTC. Translation gives CSALPAPADGYTF. The V and J genes are TRBV20-1 and TRBJ1-2; D is ambiguous. This CDR3 has 13 residues. The V end was cut by 5 bases, the J end by 6 bases, with 16 bases between. The V gene's germline CDR1 is DFQATT and CDR2 SNEGSKA (reference sequence).

The chain combines TRBV20-1 with TRBJ2-7; 7 bases match TRBD1. CDR3 length: 14 amino acids. Per the germline V gene, CDR1 is DFQATT and CDR2 is SNEGSKA (reference sequence). V gave up 6 bases and J gave up 2 bases; unmatched junction bases: 10. The CDR3 reads CSAILRDRTYEQYF. DNA for the CDR3: TGCAGTGCGATACTCCGGGACAGAACCTACGAGCAGTACTTC.

This clone was seen many times. The chain couples TRBV18 to TRBJ1-1; 9 bases fit TRBD1. The trim removed 6 bases at V and 1 base at J, leaving 3 bases unmatched. Germline CDR1 KGHSH, CDR2 LQKENI. This CDR3 has 14 amino acids. The DNA of the CDR3 is TGTGCCAGCTCGCCGGGACAGGGGAACACTGAAGCTTTCTTT. As protein: CASSPGQGNTEAFF. The complete variable domain, with remaining parts taken from reference TRBV18 and TRBJ1-1, reads NAGVMQNPRHLVRRRGQEARLRCSPMKGHSHVYWYRQLPEEGLKFMVYLQKENIIDESGMPKERFSAEFPKEGPSILRIQQVVRGDSAAYFCASSPGQGNTEAFFGQGTRLTVV.

The chain has TRBV20-1 and TRBJ2-7; 16 bases match TRBD2. This CDR3 is 17 amino acids long. Germline trimming cut 5 bases from V and 6 bases from J; bases unmatched to any gene: 13. Germline V gene data show CDR1 as DFQATT and CDR2 as SNEGSKA (reference sequence). The CDR3 reads CSASPVMGTSGRGEQYF. In DNA, the CDR3 is TGCAGTGCTTCACCAGTCATGGGGACTAGCGGGAGGGGCGAGCAGTACTTC.